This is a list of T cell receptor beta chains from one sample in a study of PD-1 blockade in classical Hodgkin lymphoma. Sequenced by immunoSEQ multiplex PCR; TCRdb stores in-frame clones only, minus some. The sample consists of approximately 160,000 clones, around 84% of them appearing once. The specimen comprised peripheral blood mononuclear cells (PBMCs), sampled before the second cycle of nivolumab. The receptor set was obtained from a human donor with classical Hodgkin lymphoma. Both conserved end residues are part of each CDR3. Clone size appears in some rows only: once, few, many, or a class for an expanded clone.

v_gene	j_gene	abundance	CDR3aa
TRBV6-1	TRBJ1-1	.	CASSEPAWSSGEAFF
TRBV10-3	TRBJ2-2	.	CAAASGGYTGELFF
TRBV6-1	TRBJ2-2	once	CASSAQVTGELFF
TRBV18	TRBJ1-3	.	CASSDLGSPGNTIYF
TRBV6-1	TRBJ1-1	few	CASNSGGYSTEAFF
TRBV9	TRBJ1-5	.	CASSEGDRSNQPQHF
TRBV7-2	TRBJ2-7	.	CASSSGLNYEQYF
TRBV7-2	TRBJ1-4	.	CASSSSFGGAHNEKLFF
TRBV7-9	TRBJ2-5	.	CASSLKAYQETQYF
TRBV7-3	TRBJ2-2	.	CASSLSSGANTGELFF
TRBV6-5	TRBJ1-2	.	CASSPGGNYGYTF
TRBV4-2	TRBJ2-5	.	CASSQDKPGAQYF
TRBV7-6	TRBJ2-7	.	CASSLNRRRLDF
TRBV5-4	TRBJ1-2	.	CASSRTLDRDVNYGYTF
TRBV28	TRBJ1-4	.	CASRTGGEKLFF
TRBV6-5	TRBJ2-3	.	CASSYSAGGPGDTQYF
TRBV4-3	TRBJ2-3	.	CASSPLGQGRDTQYF
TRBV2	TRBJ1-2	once	CASSERDRGYGYTF
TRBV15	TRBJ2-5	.	CATRIAGGQETQYF
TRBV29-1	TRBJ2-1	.	CSVGGDLTREQFF
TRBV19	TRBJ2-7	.	CASSTGPTYEQYF
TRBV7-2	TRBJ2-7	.	CASSLNMGTNEQYF
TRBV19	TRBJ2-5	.	CASRDRGETQYF
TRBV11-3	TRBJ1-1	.	CASSRDSMNTEAFF
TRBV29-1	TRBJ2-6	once	CSVAGAEAGANVLTF
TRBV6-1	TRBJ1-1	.	CASSEVRGAEAFF
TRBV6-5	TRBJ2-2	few	CASSYTDPNTGELFF